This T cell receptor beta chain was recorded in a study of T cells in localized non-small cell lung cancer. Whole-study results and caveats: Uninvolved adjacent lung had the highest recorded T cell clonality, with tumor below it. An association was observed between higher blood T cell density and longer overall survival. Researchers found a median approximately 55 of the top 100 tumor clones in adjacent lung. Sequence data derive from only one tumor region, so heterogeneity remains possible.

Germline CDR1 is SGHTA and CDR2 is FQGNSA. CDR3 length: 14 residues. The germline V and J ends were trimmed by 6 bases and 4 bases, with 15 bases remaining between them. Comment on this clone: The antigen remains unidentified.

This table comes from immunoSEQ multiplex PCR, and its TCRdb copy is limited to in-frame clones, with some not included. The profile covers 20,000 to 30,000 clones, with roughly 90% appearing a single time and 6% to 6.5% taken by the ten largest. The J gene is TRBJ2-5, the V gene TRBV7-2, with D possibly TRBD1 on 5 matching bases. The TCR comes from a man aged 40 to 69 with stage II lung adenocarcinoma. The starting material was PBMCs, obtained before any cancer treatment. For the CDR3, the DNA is TGTGCCAGCAGGCAAGGGGTTTTAGGAGAGACCCAGTACTTC. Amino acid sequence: CASRQGVLGETQYF.